Below, 7 T cell receptor beta chains from the same sample are listed, as sequenced in a study of cytomegalovirus exposure and HLA in healthy donors. Sequencing used immunoSEQ multiplex PCR; TCRdb keeps in-frame clones, though not all of them. The sample shows some 240,000 clones, roughly 86% of them seen only once. Sequencing used PBMCs. These TCRs come from a woman aged 30 to 39 in good health and CMV-seropositive.

The chain employs TRBV7-9 and TRBJ2-1, with 7 bases matching TRBD2. V lost 3 bases to trimming and J lost 7 bases; unmatched junction nucleotides: 6. The CDR3 has 14 amino acids. Germline V gene sequence: CDR1 SEHNR, CDR2 FQNEAQ (reference sequence). The CDR3 DNA follows: TGTGCCAGCAGCTTGACACGGGGAGGGAATGAGCAGTTCTTC. Amino acid sequence: CASSLTRGGNEQFF.

This clone occurred a few times. The genes are TRBV11-1 and TRBJ2-6; TRBD1 matches 8 bases. CDR3 length: 16 amino acids. Germline CDR1 and CDR2: SGHAT and FQDESV (reference sequence). V dropped 5 bases and J dropped 4; count of bases not matched to a gene: 7. This chain's CDR3 is CASSLRQGSGANVLTF. For the CDR3, the DNA is TGTGCCAGCAGCCTTCGACAGGGGTCAGGGGCCAACGTCCTGACTTTC.

The chain uses TRBV30 and TRBJ2-3; TRBD1 agrees at 8 bases. The CDR3 is made up of 14 amino acids. V lost 7 bases and J lost 2; bases outside the gene matches: 8. Germline V gene data show CDR1 as GTSNPN and CDR2 as SVGIG (reference sequence). Written as DNA, the CDR3 is TGTGCCTCCACTTTGACAGGGGACACAGATACGCAGTATTTT. It encodes CASTLTGDTDTQYF.

The chain is built from TRBV30 and TRBJ2-5; 8 nucleotides agree with TRBD2. The germline CDR1 and CDR2 sequences are GTSNPN and SVGIG (reference sequence). J gave up 7 bases and V 3 bases, and 10 bases lay outside the gene matches. The CDR3 loop spans 14 amino acids. The chain's CDR3 is CAWSRWGSGGTQYF. The CDR3 nucleotides are TGTGCCTGGAGCCGTTGGGGGAGCGGGGGGACCCAGTACTTC.

The CDR3 region is CASSLDYGELAGASYEQYF. CDR3 DNA sequence: TGTGCCAGCAGCTTAGATTATGGGGAACTAGCGGGAGCTTCCTACGAGCAGTACTTC. This chain links TRBV11-3 with TRBJ2-7; 11 positions match TRBD2. The CDR3 has 19 amino acids. Trimming took 0 bases from V and 1 from J; bases not matched to a gene: 11. Germline V gives CDR1 SGHNT, CDR2 YENEEA.

The V and J genes are TRBV27 and TRBJ2-3; 8 nucleotides match TRBD2. V trimming: 2 bases; J trimming: 3 bases; junction bases outside the gene matches: 7. Germline V gene lookup returns CDR1 MNHEY and CDR2 SMNVEV (reference sequence). The CDR3 contains 16 residues. This CDR3 is CASSLEAGVYTDTQYF. In nucleotides, the CDR3 is TGTGCCAGCAGTTTAGAAGCGGGAGTGTATACAGATACGCAGTATTTT.

The gene calls are TRBV19 and TRBJ2-7; possible D gene TRBD2, 5 bases. V was cut by 1 base and J by 5 bases, with 12 bases left in between. The CDR3 is 14 residues long. Germline V gives CDR1 LNHDA, CDR2 SQIVND (reference sequence). The CDR3 is CASSIGPPGDEQYF. The CDR3 nucleotides read TGTGCCAGTAGTATAGGGCCCCCCGGGGACGAGCAGTACTTC.